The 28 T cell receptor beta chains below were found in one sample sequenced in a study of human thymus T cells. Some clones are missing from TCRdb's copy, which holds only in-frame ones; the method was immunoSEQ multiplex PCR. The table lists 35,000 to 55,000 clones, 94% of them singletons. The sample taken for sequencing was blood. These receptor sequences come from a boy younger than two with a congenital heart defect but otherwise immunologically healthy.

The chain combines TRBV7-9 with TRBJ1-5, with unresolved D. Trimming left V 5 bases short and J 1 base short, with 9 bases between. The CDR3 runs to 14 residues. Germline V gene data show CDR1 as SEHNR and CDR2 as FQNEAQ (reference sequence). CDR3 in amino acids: CASSLWGSNQPQHF. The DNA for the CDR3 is TGTGCCAGCAGCCTTTGGGGAAGCAATCAGCCCCAGCATTTT.

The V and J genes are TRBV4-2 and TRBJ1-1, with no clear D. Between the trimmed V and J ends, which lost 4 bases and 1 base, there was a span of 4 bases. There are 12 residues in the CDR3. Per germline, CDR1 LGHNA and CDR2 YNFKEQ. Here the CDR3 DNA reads TGTGCCAGCAGCCTATGGAACACTGAAGCTTTCTTT. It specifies CASSLWNTEAFF.

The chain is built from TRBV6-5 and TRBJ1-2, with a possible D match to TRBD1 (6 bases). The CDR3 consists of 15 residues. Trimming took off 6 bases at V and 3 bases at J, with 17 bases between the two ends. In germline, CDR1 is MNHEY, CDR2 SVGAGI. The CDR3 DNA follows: TGTGCCAGCAGATTTACGTCGGGGGGCGACTATGGCTACACCTTC. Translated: CASRFTSGGDYGYTF.

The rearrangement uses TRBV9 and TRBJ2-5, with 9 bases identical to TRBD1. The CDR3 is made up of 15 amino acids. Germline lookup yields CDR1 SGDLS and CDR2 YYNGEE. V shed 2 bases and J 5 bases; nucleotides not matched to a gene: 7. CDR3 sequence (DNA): TGTGCCAGCAGCGTCACCGGGACAGGGCTGGAGACCCAGTACTTC. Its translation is CASSVTGTGLETQYF.

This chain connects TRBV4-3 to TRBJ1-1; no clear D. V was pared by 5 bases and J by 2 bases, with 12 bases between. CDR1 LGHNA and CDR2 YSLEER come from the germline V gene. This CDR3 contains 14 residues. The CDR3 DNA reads TGCGCCAGCAGCTTAATGTATCTTAACACTGAAGCTTTCTTT. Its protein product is CASSLMYLNTEAFF.

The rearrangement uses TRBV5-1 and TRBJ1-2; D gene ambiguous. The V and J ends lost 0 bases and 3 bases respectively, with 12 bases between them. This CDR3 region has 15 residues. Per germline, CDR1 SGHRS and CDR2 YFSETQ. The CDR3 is CASSLDWGRDYGYTF. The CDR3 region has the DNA TGCGCCAGCAGCTTGGATTGGGGTAGGGACTATGGCTACACCTTC.

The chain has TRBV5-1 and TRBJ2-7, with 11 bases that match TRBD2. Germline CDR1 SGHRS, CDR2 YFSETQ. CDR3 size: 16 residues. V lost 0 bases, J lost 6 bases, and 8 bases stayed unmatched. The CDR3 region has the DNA TGCGCCAGCAGCTTGGGGACTAGCGGGTTACGAGCCGAGCAGTACTTC. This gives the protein CASSLGTSGLRAEQYF.

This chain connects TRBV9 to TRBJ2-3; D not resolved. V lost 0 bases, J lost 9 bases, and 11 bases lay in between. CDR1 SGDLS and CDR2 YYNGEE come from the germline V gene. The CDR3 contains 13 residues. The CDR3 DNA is TGTGCCAGCAGCGTAGCGGATTGGGGAACGCAGTATTTT. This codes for CASSVADWGTQYF.

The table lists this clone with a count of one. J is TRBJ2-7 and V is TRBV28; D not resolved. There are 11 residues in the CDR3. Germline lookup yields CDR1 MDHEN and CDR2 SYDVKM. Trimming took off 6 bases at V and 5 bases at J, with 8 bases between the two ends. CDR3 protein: CASRSVNEQYF. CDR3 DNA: TGTGCCAGCAGGTCGGTCAACGAGCAGTACTTC.

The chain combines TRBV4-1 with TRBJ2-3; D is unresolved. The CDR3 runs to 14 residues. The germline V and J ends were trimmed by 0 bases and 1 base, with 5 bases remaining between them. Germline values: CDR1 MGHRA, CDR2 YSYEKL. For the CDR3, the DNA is TGCGCCAGCAGCCAAGAGTGGGGCACAGATACGCAGTATTTT. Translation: CASSQEWGTDTQYF.

CDR3: CASSPYGQGPYGYTF. The CDR3 DNA reads as TGTGCCAGCAGTCCCTATGGACAGGGGCCCTATGGCTACACCTTC. The chain carries TRBV28 and TRBJ1-2; the match to TRBD1 covers 9 bases. The CDR3 is made up of 15 amino acids. CDR1 is MDHEN, CDR2 SYDVKM, per germline. V dropped 5 bases and J dropped 4; count of bases not matched to a gene: 8.

This chain's CDR3 is CASSTGHQETQYF. DNA for the CDR3: TGTGCCAGTAGTACGGGACACCAAGAGACCCAGTACTTC. The rearrangement joins TRBV19 to TRBJ2-5, with D perhaps TRBD1 or TRBD2 (5 bases each). The CDR3 covers 13 residues. In germline, CDR1 is LNHDA, CDR2 SQIVND (reference sequence). The V and J ends lost 4 bases and 0 bases respectively, with 6 bases between them.

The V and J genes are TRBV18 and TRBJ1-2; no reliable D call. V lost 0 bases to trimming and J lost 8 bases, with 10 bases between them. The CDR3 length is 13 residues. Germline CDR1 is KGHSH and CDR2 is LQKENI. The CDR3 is CASSPPWEMGYTF. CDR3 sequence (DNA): TGTGCCAGCTCACCACCGTGGGAAATGGGCTACACCTTC.

The CDR3 protein is CASSQPTGTDTQYF. CDR3 sequence (DNA): TGTGCCAGCAGCCAACCGACAGGCACAGATACGCAGTATTTT. This sequence joins TRBV4-2 and TRBJ2-3; D is perhaps TRBD1 (5 bases). Per germline, CDR1 LGHNA and CDR2 YNFKEQ. CDR3 length: 14 residues. V gave up 2 bases and J gave up 1 base, with 7 bases separating them.

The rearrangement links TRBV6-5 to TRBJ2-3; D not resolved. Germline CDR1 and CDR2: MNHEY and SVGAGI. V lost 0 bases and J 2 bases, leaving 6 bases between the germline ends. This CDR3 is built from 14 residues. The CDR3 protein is CASSYSLPTDTQYF. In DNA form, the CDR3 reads TGTGCCAGCAGTTACTCACTTCCCACAGATACGCAGTATTTT.

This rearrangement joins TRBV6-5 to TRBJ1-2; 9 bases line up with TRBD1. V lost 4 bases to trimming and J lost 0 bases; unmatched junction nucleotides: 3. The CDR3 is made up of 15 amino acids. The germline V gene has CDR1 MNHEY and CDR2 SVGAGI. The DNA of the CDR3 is TGTGCCAGCAGTTCGTGGACAGGGGCTAACTATGGCTACACCTTC. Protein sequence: CASSSWTGANYGYTF.

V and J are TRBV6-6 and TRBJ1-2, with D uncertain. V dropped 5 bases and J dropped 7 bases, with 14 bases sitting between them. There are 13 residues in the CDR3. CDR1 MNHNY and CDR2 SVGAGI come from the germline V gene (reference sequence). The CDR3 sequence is CASSLRDGPGYTF. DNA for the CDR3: TGTGCCAGCAGTCTCCGAGATGGGCCTGGCTACACCTTC.

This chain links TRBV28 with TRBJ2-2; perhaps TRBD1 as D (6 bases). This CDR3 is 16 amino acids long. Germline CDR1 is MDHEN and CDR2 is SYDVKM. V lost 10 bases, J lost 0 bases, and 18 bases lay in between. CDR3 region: CAMPAGDRPNTGELFF. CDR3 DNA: TGTGCCATGCCAGCAGGGGATCGCCCGAACACCGGGGAGCTGTTTTTT.

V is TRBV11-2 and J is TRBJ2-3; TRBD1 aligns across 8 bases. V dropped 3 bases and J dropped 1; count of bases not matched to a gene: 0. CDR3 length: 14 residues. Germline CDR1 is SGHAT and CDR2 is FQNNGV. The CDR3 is CASSLTGGTDTQYF. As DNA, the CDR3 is TGTGCCAGCAGCTTGACAGGGGGCACAGATACGCAGTATTTT. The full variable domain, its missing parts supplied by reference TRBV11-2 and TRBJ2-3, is EAGVAQSPRYKIIEKRQSVAFWCNPISGHATLYWYQQILGQGPKLLIQFQNNGVVDDSQLPKDRFSAERLKGVDSTLKIQPAKLEDSAVYLCASSLTGGTDTQYFGPGTRLTVL.

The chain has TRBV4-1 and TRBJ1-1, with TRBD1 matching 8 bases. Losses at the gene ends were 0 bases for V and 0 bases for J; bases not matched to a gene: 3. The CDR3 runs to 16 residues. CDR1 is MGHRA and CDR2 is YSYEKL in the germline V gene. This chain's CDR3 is CASSQDGQGLNTEAFF. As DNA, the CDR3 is TGCGCCAGCAGCCAAGATGGACAGGGTTTGAACACTGAAGCTTTCTTT.

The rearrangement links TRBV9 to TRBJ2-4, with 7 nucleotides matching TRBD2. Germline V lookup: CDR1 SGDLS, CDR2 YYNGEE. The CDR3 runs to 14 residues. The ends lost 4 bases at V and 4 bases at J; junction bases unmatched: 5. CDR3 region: CASSRRGGKNIQYF. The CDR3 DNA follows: TGTGCCAGCAGCAGACGGGGAGGGAAAAACATTCAGTACTTC.

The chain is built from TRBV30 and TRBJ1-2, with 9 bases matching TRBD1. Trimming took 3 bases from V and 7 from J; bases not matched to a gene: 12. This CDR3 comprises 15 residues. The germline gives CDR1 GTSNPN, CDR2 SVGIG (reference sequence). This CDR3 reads CAWSRTGGPLGGYTF. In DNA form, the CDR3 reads TGTGCCTGGAGCCGTACAGGGGGCCCGCTGGGTGGCTACACCTTC. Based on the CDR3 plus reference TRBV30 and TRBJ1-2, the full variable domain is SQTIHQWPATLVQPVGSPLSLECTVEGTSNPNLYWYRQAAGRGLQLLFYSVGIGQISSEVPQNLSASRPQDRQFILSSKKLLLSDSGFYLCAWSRTGGPLGGYTFGSGTRLTVV.

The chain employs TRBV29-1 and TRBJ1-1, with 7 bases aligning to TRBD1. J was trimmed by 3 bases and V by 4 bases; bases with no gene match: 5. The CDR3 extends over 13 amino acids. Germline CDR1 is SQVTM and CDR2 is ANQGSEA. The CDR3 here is CSVAGGGYTEAFF. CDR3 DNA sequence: TGCAGCGTTGCAGGGGGGGGGTACACTGAAGCTTTCTTT.

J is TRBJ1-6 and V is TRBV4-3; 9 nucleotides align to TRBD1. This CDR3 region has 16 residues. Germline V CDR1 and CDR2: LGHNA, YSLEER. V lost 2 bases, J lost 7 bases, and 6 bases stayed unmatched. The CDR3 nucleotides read TGCGCCAGCAGCCAAACACAGGGGGCGCGGAATTCACCCCTCCACTTT. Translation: CASSQTQGARNSPLHF.

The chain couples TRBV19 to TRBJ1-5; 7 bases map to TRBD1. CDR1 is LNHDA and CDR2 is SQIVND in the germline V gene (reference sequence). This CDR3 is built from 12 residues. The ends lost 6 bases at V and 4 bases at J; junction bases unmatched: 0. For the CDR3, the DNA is TGTGCCAGTAGGACAGGGAATCAGCCCCAGCATTTT. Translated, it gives CASRTGNQPQHF.

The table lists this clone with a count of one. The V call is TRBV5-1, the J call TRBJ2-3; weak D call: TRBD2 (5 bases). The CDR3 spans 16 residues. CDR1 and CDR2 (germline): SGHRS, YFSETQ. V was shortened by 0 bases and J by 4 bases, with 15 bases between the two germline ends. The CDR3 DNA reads TGCGCCAGCAGCTTGGGGACTGTCCTAACATCAGATACGCAGTATTTT. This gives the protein CASSLGTVLTSDTQYF.

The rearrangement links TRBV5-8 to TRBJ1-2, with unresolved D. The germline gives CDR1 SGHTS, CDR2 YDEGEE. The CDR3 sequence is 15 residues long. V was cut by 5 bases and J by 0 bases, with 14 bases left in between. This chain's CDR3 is CASSFRHKANYGYTF. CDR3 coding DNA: TGTGCCAGCAGTTTTCGACATAAAGCTAACTATGGCTACACCTTC.

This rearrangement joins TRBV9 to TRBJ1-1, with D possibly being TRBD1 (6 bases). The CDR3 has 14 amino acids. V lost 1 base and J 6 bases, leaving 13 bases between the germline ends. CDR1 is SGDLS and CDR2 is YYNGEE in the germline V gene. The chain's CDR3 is CASSVTNRVAEAFF. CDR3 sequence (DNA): TGTGCCAGCAGCGTAACGAACAGGGTGGCTGAAGCTTTCTTT.